The source of this T cell receptor beta chain is a study of cytomegalovirus exposure and HLA in healthy donors. Points from the study as a whole: Analyzed later, most CMV-associated TCR beta chains appeared HLA-restricted. Rare TCR sequences dominated, though some public TCRs recurred in many donors.

Each donor's status was that of a healthy bone marrow donor. There are 15 residues in the CDR3. Trimming took off 3 bases at V and 1 base at J, with 12 bases between the two ends. Germline assignment: CDR1 MNHNY and CDR2 SVGAGI (reference sequence). To note about this clone: No antigen is known for it.

Primers for the PCR totalled 60 Vbeta and 13 Jbeta. TCRdb's copy holds only in-frame clones and misses some; the assay was immunoSEQ multiplex PCR. The data contain about 150,000 clones, roughly 80% of them singletons. The chain carries TRBV6-6 and TRBJ2-5, with D tentatively TRBD2 (6 bases). This clonotype was obtained from a male donor in good health and CMV-seronegative. The sample was PBMCs. CDR3 sequence: CASSYSASAQETQYF. DNA for the CDR3: TGTGCCAGCAGTTATTCGGCTAGCGCCCAAGAGACCCAGTACTTC.